This T cell receptor beta chain emerged from a study of shared clonotypes between healthy human individuals. CD4+ cell separation produced CD45RA+ naive and CD45RA-negative memory subsets. Per germline, CDR1 ENHRY and CDR2 SYGVKD. V was trimmed by 0 bases and J by 0 bases, leaving 20 bases between them. The CDR3 is made up of 19 amino acids. The repertoire was sequenced with immunoSEQ multiplex PCR; TCRdb's copy has only in-frame clones and lacks some. The sample records 1.6 million or so clones, about 96% being singletons. Sequencing was carried out using naive CD4+ T cells sorted from blood. Subset here: CD45RA+ positively selected. The chain employs TRBV10-3 and TRBJ1-1; D may be TRBD1 (6 bases). This TCR came from a man aged 30-40 years in good health. CDR3 residues: CAISESNPPAGHLNTEAFF. The CDR3 nucleotides read TGTGCCATCAGTGAGTCGAATCCCCCCGCGGGACACCTGAACACTGAAGCTTTCTTT.